This entry describes one TCR beta chain. These data are taken from a study of T-cell reconstitution after alpha-beta-depleted transplantation in children. Using unique molecular identifiers, the investigators prepared the TCRbeta library. Via MiXCR, TCRdb re-called the PCR reads, giving one row per CDR3 protein. The repertoire consists of approximately 200,000 distinct CDR3 sequences, with more than 14% occurring once and the leading ten covering 13%. The TCR originated in a human donor who donated a stem cell graft to a child with acute lymphoblastic leukemia. This specimen was PBMCs from the stem cell graft donor, taken from the stem cell graft.

CDR3 coding DNA: TGTGCCAGCAGCGGCCGGGACAGTAAGGGCACTGAAGCTTTCTTT. This gives the protein CASSGRDSKGTEAFF. This chain connects TRBV5-4 to TRBJ1-1, with TRBD1 matching 7 bases. V dropped 4 bases and J dropped 4; count of bases not matched to a gene: 10. The CDR3 runs to 15 residues. Germline V gene data show CDR1 as SGHNT and CDR2 as YYREEE (reference sequence).